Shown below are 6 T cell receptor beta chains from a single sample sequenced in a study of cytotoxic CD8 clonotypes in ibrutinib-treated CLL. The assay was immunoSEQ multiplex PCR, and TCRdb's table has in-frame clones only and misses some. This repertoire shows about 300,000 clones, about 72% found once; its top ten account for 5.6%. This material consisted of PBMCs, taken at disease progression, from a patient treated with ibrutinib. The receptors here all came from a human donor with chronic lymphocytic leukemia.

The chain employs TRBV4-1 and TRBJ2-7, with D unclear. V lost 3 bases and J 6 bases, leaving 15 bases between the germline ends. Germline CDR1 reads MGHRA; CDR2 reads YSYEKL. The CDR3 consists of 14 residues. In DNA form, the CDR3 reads TGCGCCAGCAGCCATGGTCCGGGTGCGGCCGAGCAGTACTTC. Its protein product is CASSHGPGAAEQYF.

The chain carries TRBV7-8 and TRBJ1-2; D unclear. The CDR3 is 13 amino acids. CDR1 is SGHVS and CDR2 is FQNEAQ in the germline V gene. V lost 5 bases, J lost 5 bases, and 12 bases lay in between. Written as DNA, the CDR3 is TGTGCCAGCAGCCCCGGCCGGTTATATGGCTACACCTTC. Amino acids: CASSPGRLYGYTF.

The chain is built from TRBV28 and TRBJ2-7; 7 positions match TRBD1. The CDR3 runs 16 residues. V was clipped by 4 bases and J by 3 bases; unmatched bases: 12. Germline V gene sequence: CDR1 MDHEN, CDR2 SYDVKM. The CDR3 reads CASSSLYRDRVYEQYF. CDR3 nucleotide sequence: TGTGCCAGCAGTTCCTTATATAGGGACAGAGTCTACGAGCAGTACTTC. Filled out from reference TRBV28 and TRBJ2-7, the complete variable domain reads DVKVTQSSRYLVKRTGEKVFLECVQDMDHENMFWYRQDPGLGLRLIYFSYDVKMKEKGDIPEGYSVSREKKERFSLILESASTNQTSMYLCASSSLYRDRVYEQYFGPGTRLTVT.

The CDR3 region is CASSYLLAGAREQYF. In nucleotides, the CDR3 is TGTGCCAGCAGTTACTTGCTAGCGGGAGCTCGGGAGCAGTACTTC. The V gene is TRBV6-5, the J gene TRBJ2-7; TRBD2 matches at 10 bases. Germline V gene lookup returns CDR1 MNHEY and CDR2 SVGAGI. V lost 1 base, J lost 7 bases, and 7 bases stayed unmatched. This CDR3 has 15 residues.

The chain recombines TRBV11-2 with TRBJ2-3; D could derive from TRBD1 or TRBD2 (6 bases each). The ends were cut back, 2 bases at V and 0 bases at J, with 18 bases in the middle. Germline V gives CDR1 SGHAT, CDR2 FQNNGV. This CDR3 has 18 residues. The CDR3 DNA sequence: TGTGCCAGCAGCTTATCCCAGGTGCGCGGGACAAGCACAGATACGCAGTATTTT. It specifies CASSLSQVRGTSTDTQYF. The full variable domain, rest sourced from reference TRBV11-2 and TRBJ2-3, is EAGVAQSPRYKIIEKRQSVAFWCNPISGHATLYWYQQILGQGPKLLIQFQNNGVVDDSQLPKDRFSAERLKGVDSTLKIQPAKLEDSAVYLCASSLSQVRGTSTDTQYFGPGTRLTVL.

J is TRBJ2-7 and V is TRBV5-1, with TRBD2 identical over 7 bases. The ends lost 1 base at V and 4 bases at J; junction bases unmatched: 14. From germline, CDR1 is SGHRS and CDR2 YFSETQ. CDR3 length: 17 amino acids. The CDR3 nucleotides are TGCGCCAGCAGCTTGATGGGGGACCGGGGAGGGCTGTACGAGCAGTACTTC. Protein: CASSLMGDRGGLYEQYF. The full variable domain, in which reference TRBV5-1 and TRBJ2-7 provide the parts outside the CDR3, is KAGVTQTPRYLIKTRGQQVTLSCSPISGHRSVSWYQQTPGQGLQFLFEYFSETQRNKGNFPGRFSGRQFSNSRSEMNVSTLELGDSALYLCASSLMGDRGGLYEQYFGPGTRLTVT.